This paragraph reports one T cell receptor beta chain. The target antigen is unknown. In the same sample, other DNA sequences code for this CDR3. This table comes from immunoSEQ multiplex PCR, and its TCRdb copy is limited to in-frame clones, with some not included. The table records fewer than 1.4 million clones, 78% of them present only once. V shed 4 bases and J 3 bases; nucleotides not matched to a gene: 2. The CDR3 covers 13 residues. Germline V gene sequence: CDR1 SGHRS, CDR2 YFSETQ. This sample stems from a study of shared clonotypes between healthy human individuals. As for the study in general: Researchers drew samples from two women and a few men aged 18 to 49. Study-wide points: It was expected that sequencing depth would affect clonotype sharing among donors.

The gene calls are TRBV5-1 and TRBJ2-3; 7 positions match TRBD2. The sample taken for sequencing was memory CD4+ T cells from PBMCs. Subset denoted: CD45RA-negative fraction. The TCR originated in a man aged 18 to 29 in good health. Some clones in this sample may be carry-over from other donors' samples. The CDR3 spells CASSGEGTDTQYF. The DNA of the CDR3 is TGCGCCAGCAGCGGGGAGGGGACAGATACGCAGTATTTT.